This T cell receptor beta chain was observed in a study of CD8 T cells in ankylosing spondylitis. The study, taken as a whole, reports: CD8+ cells made up the disease-linked clones, which were relatively rare in peripheral blood. Among TCR beta sequences, a motif of roughly 8 highly homologous variants appeared characteristic of ankylosing spondylitis blood. Clones tied to disease were said to be significantly enriched in matched ankylosing spondylitis synovial fluid. Existing reports had already noted some motif variants in reactive arthritis synovial fluid and blood.

Libraries of TCR beta came from quantitative 5'-RACE with molecular barcodes. TCRdb re-called the 5' RACE reads with MiXCR, one entry per CDR3 protein. The table has about 500,000 distinct CDR3 sequences, less than 6% seen once. From germline, CDR1 is SGHRS and CDR2 YFSETQ. The CDR3 is 16 residues long. V gave up 4 bases and J gave up 0 bases; unmatched junction bases: 4. Ten or more counts support this clonotype. Its antigen is still unknown. This receptor was identified in a male donor with ankylosing spondylitis. The sample was blood, either unsorted or a sorted T cell fraction (not recorded which). V gene TRBV5-1 combines with J gene TRBJ2-3; 11 bases fit TRBD2. CDR3 DNA: TGCGCCAGCAGCGCGGGACTAGCGGTTAGCACAGATACGCAGTATTTT. Translating it yields CASSAGLAVSTDTQYF.